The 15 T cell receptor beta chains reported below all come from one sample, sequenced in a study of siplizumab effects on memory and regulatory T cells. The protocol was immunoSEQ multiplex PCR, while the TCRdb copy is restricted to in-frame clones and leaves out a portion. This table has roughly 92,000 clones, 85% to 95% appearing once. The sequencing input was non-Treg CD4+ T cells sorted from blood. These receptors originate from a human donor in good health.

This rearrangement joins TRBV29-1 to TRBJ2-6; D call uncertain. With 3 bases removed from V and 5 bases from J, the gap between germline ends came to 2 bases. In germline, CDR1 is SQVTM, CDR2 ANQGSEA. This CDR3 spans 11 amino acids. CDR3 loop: CSVEWANVLTF. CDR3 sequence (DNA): TGCAGCGTTGAGTGGGCCAACGTCCTGACTTTC.

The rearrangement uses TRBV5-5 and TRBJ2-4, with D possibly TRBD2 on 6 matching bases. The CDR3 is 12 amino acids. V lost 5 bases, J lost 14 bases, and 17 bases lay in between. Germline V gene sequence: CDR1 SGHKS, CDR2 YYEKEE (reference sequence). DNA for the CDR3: TGTGCCAGCAGTCCAATCGGGGGAAGCGAGTACTTC. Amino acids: CASSPIGGSEYF.

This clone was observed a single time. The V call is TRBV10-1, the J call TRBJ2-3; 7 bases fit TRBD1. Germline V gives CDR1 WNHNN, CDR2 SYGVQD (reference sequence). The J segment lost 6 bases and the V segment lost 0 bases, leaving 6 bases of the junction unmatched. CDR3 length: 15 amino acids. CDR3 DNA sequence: TGCGCCAGCAGTGAGTCGATGGACAGGTCGGATACGCAGTATTTT. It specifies CASSESMDRSDTQYF.

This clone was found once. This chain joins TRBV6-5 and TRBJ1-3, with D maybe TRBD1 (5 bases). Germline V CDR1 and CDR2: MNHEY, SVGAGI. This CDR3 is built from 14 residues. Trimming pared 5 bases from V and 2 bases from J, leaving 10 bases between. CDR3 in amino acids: CASSTRGTGNTIYF. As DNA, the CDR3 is TGTGCCAGCAGTACCCGGGGGACTGGAAACACCATATATTTT.

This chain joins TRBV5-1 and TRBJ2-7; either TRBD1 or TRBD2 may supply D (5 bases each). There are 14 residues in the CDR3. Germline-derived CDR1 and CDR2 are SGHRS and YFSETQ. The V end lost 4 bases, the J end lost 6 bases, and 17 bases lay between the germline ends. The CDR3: CASSGWDRQVEQYF. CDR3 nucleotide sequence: TGCGCCAGCAGCGGATGGGACCGTCAAGTCGAGCAGTACTTC.

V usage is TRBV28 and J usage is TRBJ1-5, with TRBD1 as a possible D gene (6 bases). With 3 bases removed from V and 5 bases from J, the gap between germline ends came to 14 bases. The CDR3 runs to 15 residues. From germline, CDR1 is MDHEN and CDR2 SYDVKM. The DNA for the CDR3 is TGTGCCAGCAGTTTCCCGGGGGGCTATTATCAGCCCCAGCATTTT. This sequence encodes CASSFPGGYYQPQHF.

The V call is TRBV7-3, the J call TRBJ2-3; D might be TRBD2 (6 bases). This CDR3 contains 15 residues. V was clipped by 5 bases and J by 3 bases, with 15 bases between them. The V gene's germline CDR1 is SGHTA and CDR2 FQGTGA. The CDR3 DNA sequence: TGTGCCAGCAGCCAAGGGACTCCCTTTACAGATACGCAGTATTTT. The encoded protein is CASSQGTPFTDTQYF.

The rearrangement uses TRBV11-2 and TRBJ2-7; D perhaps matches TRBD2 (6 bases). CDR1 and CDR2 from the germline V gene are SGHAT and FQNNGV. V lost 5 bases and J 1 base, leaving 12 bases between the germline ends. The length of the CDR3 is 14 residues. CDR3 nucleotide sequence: TGTGCCAGCAGCCTGCGGGACGGGTCCTACGAGCAGTACTTC. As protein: CASSLRDGSYEQYF.

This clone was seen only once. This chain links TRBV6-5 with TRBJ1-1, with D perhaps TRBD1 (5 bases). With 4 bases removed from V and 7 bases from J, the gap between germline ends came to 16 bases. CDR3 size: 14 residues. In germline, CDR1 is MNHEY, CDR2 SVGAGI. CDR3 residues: CASSSDRRVGEAFF. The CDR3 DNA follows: TGTGCCAGCAGTTCCGACAGACGAGTTGGTGAAGCTTTCTTT.

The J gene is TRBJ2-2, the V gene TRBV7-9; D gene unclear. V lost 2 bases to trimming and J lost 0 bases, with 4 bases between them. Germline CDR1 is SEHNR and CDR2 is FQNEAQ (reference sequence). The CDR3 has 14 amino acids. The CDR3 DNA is TGTGCCAGCAGCTTAAAGGCGAACACCGGGGAGCTGTTTTTT. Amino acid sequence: CASSLKANTGELFF.

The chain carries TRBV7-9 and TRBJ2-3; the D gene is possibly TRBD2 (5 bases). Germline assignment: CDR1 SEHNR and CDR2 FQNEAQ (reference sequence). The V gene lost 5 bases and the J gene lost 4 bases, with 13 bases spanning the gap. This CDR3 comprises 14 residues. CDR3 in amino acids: CASSVKGSPDTQYF. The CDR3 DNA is TGTGCCAGCAGCGTGAAAGGGAGCCCAGATACGCAGTATTTT.

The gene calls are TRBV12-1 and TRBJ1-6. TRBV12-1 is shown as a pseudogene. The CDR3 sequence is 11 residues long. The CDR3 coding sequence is TGTGCCACCACCACCAATTCACCCCTCCACTTT. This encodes CATTTNSPLHF.

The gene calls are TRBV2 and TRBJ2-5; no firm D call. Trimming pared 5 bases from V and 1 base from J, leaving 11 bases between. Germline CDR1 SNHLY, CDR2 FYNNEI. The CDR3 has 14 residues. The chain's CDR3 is CASSSGRTQETQYF. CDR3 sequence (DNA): TGTGCCAGCAGTTCTGGACGTACCCAAGAGACCCAGTACTTC.

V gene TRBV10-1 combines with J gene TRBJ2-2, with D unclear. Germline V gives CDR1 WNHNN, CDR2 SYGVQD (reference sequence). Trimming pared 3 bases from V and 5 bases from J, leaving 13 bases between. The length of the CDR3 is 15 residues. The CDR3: CASSDGGVRTGELFF. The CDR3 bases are TGCGCCAGCAGTGATGGTGGGGTTCGTACCGGGGAGCTGTTTTTT.

The CDR3 sequence: CASSPTTAKYSYNEQFF. The DNA for the CDR3 is TGTGCCAGCAGCCCAACGACGGCGAAGTATTCCTACAATGAGCAGTTCTTC. The chain recombines TRBV7-9 with TRBJ2-1, with no clear D. Germline V gene sequence: CDR1 SEHNR, CDR2 FQNEAQ (reference sequence). There are 17 residues in the CDR3. The V gene lost 5 bases and the J gene lost 1 base, with 18 bases spanning the gap.